This TCR beta chain came from a study of T cell repertoires in cytomegalovirus infection. In germline, CDR1 is SGHRS, CDR2 YFSETQ. The germline V and J ends were trimmed by 0 bases and 8 bases, with 12 bases remaining between them. The CDR3 is 15 residues long. This clonotype was seen at least ten times. Its antigen is as yet unknown. TCRdb passed the reads through MiXCR, listing each CDR3 protein once. The table includes fewer than 550,000 distinct CDR3 sequences, 11% detected once. General observations from the study: Cumulative frequency of public TCR beta families picked out carriers of CMV plus the relevant HLA. The ex vivo response showed dominance by HLA-C-restricted CMV-specific TCR beta clonotypes.

This TCR came from a human donor in good health (CMV status not recorded). Some clones in this sample may be carry-over from other donors' samples. This sequence joins TRBV5-1 and TRBJ2-6, with D hard to call. Sequenced material: PBMCs. The CDR3 region has the DNA TGCGCCAGCAGCTTGGGCGCTATAGGTCCCAACGTCCTGACTTTC. This encodes CASSLGAIGPNVLTF.